The present TCR beta chain was sequenced within a study of graft-versus-host responses after intestinal transplantation. Study summary: Transplant recipients had multivisceral, liver-intestinal, or isolated intestinal grafts. Anti-thymocyte globulin induction was given to all recipients, followed by tacrolimus and steroids for around three years.

CDR1 is SQVTM, CDR2 ANQGSEA, per germline. This CDR3 contains 15 residues. Trimming took 7 bases from V and 3 from J, leaving 22 bases between them. Sequenced by immunoSEQ multiplex PCR; TCRdb stores in-frame clones only, minus some. Of just under 100,000 clones detected, about 93% appear once; the ten largest clones hold 15% to 20%. The chain uses TRBV29-1 and TRBJ2-7; D may be TRBD1 (5 bases). The sequence derives from a human patient who received an intestinal transplant, so some T cells may come from the graft donor. Sequencing was performed on PBMCs, taken roughly 410 days after intestinal transplant. Written as DNA, the CDR3 is TGCAGCGCCCGTCTTGGACACATAAATATCTACGAGCAGTACTTC. This gives the protein CSARLGHINIYEQYF.